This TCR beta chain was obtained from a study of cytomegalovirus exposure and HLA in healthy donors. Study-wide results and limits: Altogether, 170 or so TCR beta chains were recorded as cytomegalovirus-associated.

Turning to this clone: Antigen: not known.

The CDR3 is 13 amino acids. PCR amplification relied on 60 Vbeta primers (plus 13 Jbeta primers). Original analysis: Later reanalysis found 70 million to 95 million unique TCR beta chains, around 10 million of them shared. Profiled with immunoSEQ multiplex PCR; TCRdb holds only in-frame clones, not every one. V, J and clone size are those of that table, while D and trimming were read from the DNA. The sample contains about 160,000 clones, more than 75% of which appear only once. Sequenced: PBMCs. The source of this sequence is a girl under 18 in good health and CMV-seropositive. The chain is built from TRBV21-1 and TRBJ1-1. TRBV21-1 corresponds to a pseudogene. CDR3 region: CAIPLAENTEAFF. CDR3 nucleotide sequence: TGTGCCATACCCCTAGCAGAGAACACTGAAGCTTTCTTT.